This TCR beta chain was identified in a study of radiotherapy plus CTLA-4 blockade in lung cancer. Study-wide results and limits: Dynamics of early blood T cell clones, together with interferon-beta, were reportedly the best predictors of response. Following radiotherapy plus ipilimumab, tumor-derived TCR clones expanded in the blood.

Those patients who had chemo-refractory metastatic non-small-cell lung cancer were given focal radiation along with CTLA-4 blockade through ipilimumab. Sequencing was performed with immunoSEQ multiplex PCR; in TCRdb, only in-frame clones are kept and a portion is missing. The sample records 35,000 to 45,000 clones, 85% to 90% being singletons. V lost 8 bases, J lost 5 bases, and 8 bases stayed unmatched. The V gene's germline CDR1 is GTSNPN and CDR2 SVGIG (reference sequence). CDR3 length: 14 residues. In regard to this clone: Antigen specificity is unknown.

This TCR came from a human donor with non-small cell lung cancer who had stable disease on radiotherapy plus ipilimumab. Sequenced here: peripheral blood, sampled from a patient treated with radiotherapy plus ipilimumab. The chain combines TRBV30 with TRBJ1-4, with TRBD1 matching over 10 bases. The CDR3 DNA follows: TGTGCCGGGTACCCGGGACAGGGGAATGAAAAACTGTTTTTT. Its protein is CAGYPGQGNEKLFF. The full variable domain, its missing parts supplied by reference TRBV30 and TRBJ1-4, is SQTIHQWPATLVQPVGSPLSLECTVEGTSNPNLYWYRQAAGRGLQLLFYSVGIGQISSEVPQNLSASRPQDRQFILSSKKLLLSDSGFYLCAGYPGQGNEKLFFGSGTQLSVL.